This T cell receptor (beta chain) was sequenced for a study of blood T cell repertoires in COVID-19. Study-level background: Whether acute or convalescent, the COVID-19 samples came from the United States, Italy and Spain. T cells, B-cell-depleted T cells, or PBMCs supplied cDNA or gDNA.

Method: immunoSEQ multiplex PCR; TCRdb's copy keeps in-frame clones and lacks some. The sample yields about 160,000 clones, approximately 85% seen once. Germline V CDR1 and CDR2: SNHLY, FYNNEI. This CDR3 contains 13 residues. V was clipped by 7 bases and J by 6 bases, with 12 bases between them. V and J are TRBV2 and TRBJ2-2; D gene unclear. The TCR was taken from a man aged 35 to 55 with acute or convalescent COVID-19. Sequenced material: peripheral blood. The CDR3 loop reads CASTAEFAGELFF. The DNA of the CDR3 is TGTGCCAGCACGGCGGAGTTCGCCGGGGAGCTGTTTTTT.